The 26 T cell receptor beta chains presented below share a single source sample, sequenced in a study of cytomegalovirus exposure and HLA in healthy donors. PCR used 60 Vbeta primers and 13 Jbeta primers. The data were produced by immunoSEQ multiplex PCR, yet TCRdb's version contains in-frame clones alone and is incomplete. The data contain 200,000 or so clones, around 80% of them singletons. The specimen was PBMCs. Every receptor here comes from a woman aged 18-29 years in good health and CMV-seropositive.

In this sample, this clone turned up a few times. V gene TRBV6-5 combines with J gene TRBJ2-7; the D gene is possibly TRBD1 (5 bases). Germline assignment: CDR1 MNHEY and CDR2 SVGAGI. Deletions cut 5 bases from V and 2 bases from J, with 10 bases between. The CDR3 is 13 residues long. The CDR3 DNA reads TGTGCCAGCAGTCCAGGACAAACCTACGAGCAGTACTTC. Amino acid sequence: CASSPGQTYEQYF.

This chain joins TRBV27 and TRBJ2-1; possible D gene TRBD2, 5 bases. The CDR3 covers 15 residues. V lost 1 base and J lost 0, with 7 bases in between. CDR1 and CDR2 from the germline V gene are MNHEY and SMNVEV (reference sequence). The CDR3 region is CASSLFEGSYNEQFF. The DNA of the CDR3 is TGTGCCAGCAGTTTATTCGAGGGCTCCTACAATGAGCAGTTCTTC.

The chain is built from TRBV7-9 and TRBJ1-2; D is ambiguous. V lost 11 bases and J 2 bases, leaving 12 bases between the germline ends. CDR3 length: 12 amino acids. Germline V lookup: CDR1 SEHNR, CDR2 FQNEAQ (reference sequence). CDR3 loop: CAVPGKNYGYTF. CDR3 nucleotides: TGTGCCGTCCCGGGGAAGAACTATGGCTACACCTTC.

This clone was detected only a few times. The rearrangement joins TRBV9 to TRBJ1-2, with 8 bases identical to TRBD1. Trimming took 2 bases from V and 6 from J; bases not matched to a gene: 6. Looked up from germline, CDR1 is SGDLS and CDR2 is YYNGEE. The CDR3 consists of 14 residues. The CDR3 protein is CASSVGQGFDGYTF. The CDR3 DNA reads TGTGCCAGCAGCGTTGGACAGGGATTCGATGGCTACACCTTC.

V gene TRBV5-6 combines with J gene TRBJ2-5; tentative D call: TRBD1 (5 bases). CDR1 SGHDT and CDR2 YYEEEE come from the germline V gene. V was shortened by 0 bases and J by 3 bases, with 6 bases between the two germline ends. The CDR3 is 13 amino acids. CDR3 protein: CASSLEGEETQYF. In DNA form, the CDR3 reads TGTGCCAGCAGCTTGGAAGGGGAAGAGACCCAGTACTTC.

CDR3 bases: TGTGCCAGCAGCTCAGCAGGGACAGGAAACACCATATATTTT. Its protein product is CASSSAGTGNTIYF. V and J are TRBV25-1 and TRBJ1-3; D is perhaps TRBD1 (6 bases). V was trimmed by 6 bases and J by 4 bases, leaving 13 bases between them. The CDR3 is 14 amino acids. In germline, CDR1 is MGHDK, CDR2 SYGVNS.

The rearrangement links TRBV7-2 to TRBJ2-5; 15 nucleotides line up with TRBD2. Per germline, CDR1 SGHTA and CDR2 FQGNSA. V was pared by 4 bases and J by 2 bases, with 8 bases of the junction left unmatched. The CDR3 extends over 18 amino acids. CDR3 in amino acids: CASSSSGLAGGSQETQYF. The DNA for the CDR3 is TGTGCCAGCAGCTCCTCCGGACTAGCGGGGGGGTCTCAAGAGACCCAGTACTTC. Based on the CDR3 plus reference TRBV7-2 and TRBJ2-5, the full variable domain is GAGVSQSPSNKVTEKGKDVELRCDPISGHTALYWYRQSLGQGLEFLIYFQGNSAPDKSGLPSDRFSAERTGGSVSTLTIQRTQQEDSAVYLCASSSSGLAGGSQETQYFGPGTRLLVL.

This chain uses TRBV27 with TRBJ2-7, with D possibly TRBD1 on 6 matching bases. The CDR3 runs 14 residues. The V end lost 0 bases, the J end lost 3 bases, and 9 bases lay between the germline ends. Germline CDR1 and CDR2: MNHEY and SMNVEV (reference sequence). The CDR3 is CASSLSTGNYEQYF. In DNA form, the CDR3 reads TGTGCCAGCAGTTTATCTACAGGGAACTACGAGCAGTACTTC.

The V call is TRBV7-7, the J call TRBJ2-2; 9 nucleotides align to TRBD2. The CDR3 runs 13 residues. Germline V lookup: CDR1 SSHAT, CDR2 FNYEAQ (reference sequence). The J segment lost 4 bases and the V segment lost 11 bases, leaving 5 bases of the junction unmatched. The CDR3 reads CAVSGGITGELFF. CDR3 coding DNA: TGTGCCGTTAGCGGGGGAATCACCGGGGAGCTGTTTTTT.

The V gene is TRBV12-2, the J gene TRBJ2-5; the table's D call, TRBD2, has no DNA check behind it. TRBV12-2 is classified as a pseudogene. The CDR3 spans 16 residues. In DNA form, the CDR3 reads TGTGCAAGTCGCTTAGCAGCGGGGGGGCCCGGAGAGACCCAGTACTTC. Its translation: CASRLAAGGPGETQYF.

This clone appeared a few times. The same CDR3 arises from other DNA sequences in this sample as well. The chain carries TRBV9 and TRBJ2-2; 9 nucleotides line up with TRBD2. J was trimmed by 3 bases and V by 0 bases; bases with no gene match: 3. The CDR3 extends over 16 amino acids. Per the germline V gene, CDR1 is SGDLS and CDR2 is YYNGEE. In DNA form, the CDR3 reads TGTGCCAGCAGCGTAGGTTTAGCGGGGGACACCGGGGAGCTGTTTTTT. This translates into CASSVGLAGDTGELFF.

This clone was recorded once. V is TRBV11-2 and J is TRBJ2-1; 9 bases line up with TRBD1. V shed 0 bases, J shed 8 bases, and the junction held 2 bases outside the gene matches. This CDR3 spans 14 amino acids. Germline loops: CDR1 SGHAT, CDR2 FQNNGV. This chain's CDR3 is CASSLDRTGDEQFF. DNA for the CDR3: TGTGCCAGCAGCTTAGATCGGACAGGGGATGAGCAGTTCTTC. Together with reference TRBV11-2 and TRBJ2-1, the CDR3 gives the full variable domain: EAGVAQSPRYKIIEKRQSVAFWCNPISGHATLYWYQQILGQGPKLLIQFQNNGVVDDSQLPKDRFSAERLKGVDSTLKIQPAKLEDSAVYLCASSLDRTGDEQFFGPGTRLTVL.

This sequence joins TRBV2 and TRBJ2-7; TRBD1 aligns across 7 bases. The V and J ends lost 6 bases and 2 bases, in that order; junction bases with no gene match: 4. There are 13 residues in the CDR3. Per the germline V gene, CDR1 is SNHLY and CDR2 is FYNNEI. CDR3 in amino acids: CASSRTGTYEQYV. The CDR3 DNA is TGTGCCAGCAGCCGGACAGGAACCTACGAGCAGTACGTC.

This chain connects TRBV13 to TRBJ1-2; weak D call: TRBD1 (5 bases). Trimming took 5 bases from V and 8 from J, leaving 21 bases between them. CDR1 and CDR2 (germline): PRHDT, FYEKMQ (reference sequence). The CDR3 loop spans 15 amino acids. CDR3 nucleotide sequence: TGTGCCAGCAGCCCAAGGGGCAGACCTCCCGAAGGCTACACCTTC. Protein: CASSPRGRPPEGYTF. Variable domain in full (rest from reference TRBV13 and TRBJ1-2): AAGVIQSPRHLIKEKRETATLKCYPIPRHDTVYWYQQGPGQDPQFLISFYEKMQSDKGSIPDRFSAQQFSDYHSELNMSSLELGDSALYFCASSPRGRPPEGYTFGSGTRLTVV.

This sequence joins TRBV5-1 and TRBJ2-3; 7 bases align to TRBD1. The CDR3 runs 14 residues. The V gene's germline CDR1 is SGHRS and CDR2 YFSETQ. The ends lost 4 bases at V and 8 bases at J; junction bases unmatched: 10. The CDR3 nucleotides are TGCGCCAGCAGCCCGGACCGGGCAGGGGGTACGCAGTATTTT. Protein product: CASSPDRAGGTQYF.

V and J are TRBV4-1 and TRBJ1-2; D may be TRBD1 (6 bases). The germline V gene encodes CDR1 MGHRA and CDR2 YSYEKL. The CDR3 length is 15 residues. The V gene lost 1 base and the J gene lost 7 bases, with 16 bases spanning the gap. The CDR3 here is CASSQGGGISSGYTF. The CDR3 DNA follows: TGCGCCAGCAGCCAAGGAGGGGGTATATCTAGTGGCTACACCTTC.

The chain joins TRBV27 to TRBJ2-2, with D possibly matching TRBD2 (6 bases). Trimming took 4 bases from V and 1 from J, leaving 13 bases between them. This CDR3 contains 16 residues. Per germline, CDR1 MNHEY and CDR2 SMNVEV (reference sequence). CDR3 nucleotide sequence: TGTGCCAGCAGTTCTCCCCATAGCGGGAACACCGGGGAGCTGTTTTTT. Translated, it gives CASSSPHSGNTGELFF.

This sequence joins TRBV10-3 and TRBJ1-2, with D possibly TRBD1 on 5 matching bases. Per germline, CDR1 ENHRY and CDR2 SYGVKD. Trimming left V 2 bases short and J 2 bases short, with 18 bases between. The CDR3 runs to 17 residues. CDR3: CAISERIGTKLNYGYTF. CDR3 DNA sequence: TGTGCCATCAGTGAGAGGATTGGGACTAAACTCAACTATGGCTACACCTTC.

V and J are TRBV5-1 and TRBJ1-4; tentatively, D is TRBD1 (5 bases). V lost 0 bases, J lost 8 bases, and 14 bases lay in between. CDR3 length equals 15 residues. The germline gives CDR1 SGHRS, CDR2 YFSETQ. The CDR3 spells CASSLEDSSEEKLFF. CDR3 sequence (DNA): TGCGCCAGCAGCTTGGAAGACAGCTCTGAAGAAAAACTGTTTTTT. Combining the CDR3 with reference TRBV5-1 and TRBJ1-4 gives the whole variable domain KAGVTQTPRYLIKTRGQQVTLSCSPISGHRSVSWYQQTPGQGLQFLFEYFSETQRNKGNFPGRFSGRQFSNSRSEMNVSTLELGDSALYLCASSLEDSSEEKLFFGSGTQLSVL.

The chain uses TRBV28 and TRBJ1-5; D is perhaps TRBD1 (6 bases). From germline, CDR1 is MDHEN and CDR2 SYDVKM. The length of the CDR3 is 17 residues. V lost 5 bases and J 5 bases, leaving 22 bases between the germline ends. This CDR3 reads CASSPPGGPTGYQPQHF. The CDR3 DNA reads TGTGCCAGCAGTCCCCCGGGGGGACCCACAGGGTATCAGCCCCAGCATTTT.

The rearrangement links TRBV28 to TRBJ2-5; 10 bases fit TRBD1. Losses at the gene ends were 6 bases for V and 3 bases for J; bases not matched to a gene: 10. Germline V gene sequence: CDR1 MDHEN, CDR2 SYDVKM. This CDR3 is 16 amino acids long. The CDR3 sequence: CASSYWDRGSEETQYF. CDR3 nucleotide sequence: TGTGCCAGCAGCTACTGGGACAGGGGATCTGAAGAGACCCAGTACTTC.

This clone was observed a few times. The chain uses TRBV27 and TRBJ2-7, with D possibly being TRBD2 (5 bases). The CDR3 is 13 residues long. Germline CDR1 MNHEY, CDR2 SMNVEV (reference sequence). V lost 2 bases, J lost 3 bases, and 8 bases lay in between. The CDR3 sequence is CASSLPGNYEQYF. For the CDR3, the DNA is TGTGCCAGCAGTTTACCGGGGAACTACGAGCAGTACTTC.

The rearrangement uses TRBV6-5 and TRBJ1-5; 7 nucleotides agree with TRBD1. Germline V lookup: CDR1 MNHEY, CDR2 SVGAGI. The CDR3 extends over 15 amino acids. Trimming cost V 0 bases and J 7 bases; bases outside gene matches: 6. The CDR3 region is CASSYSVDRAQPQHF. DNA of the CDR3: TGTGCCAGCAGTTACTCCGTCGACAGGGCCCAGCCCCAGCATTTT.

The chain couples TRBV7-8 to TRBJ2-7; D remains ambiguous. The CDR3 extends over 14 amino acids. From germline, CDR1 is SGHVS and CDR2 FQNEAQ. V lost 5 bases, J lost 3 bases, and 14 bases lay in between. CDR3 loop: CASSPKTRLYEQYV. CDR3 DNA sequence: TGTGCCAGCAGCCCCAAGACACGTCTCTACGAGCAGTACGTC.

A remark on this clone: The sample has other DNA sequences that encode this CDR3 too. V is TRBV5-1 and J is TRBJ1-2; a possible D gene is TRBD1 (6 bases). Germline CDR1 SGHRS, CDR2 YFSETQ. Trimming left V 4 bases short and J 3 bases short, with 10 bases between. This CDR3 region has 13 residues. The CDR3 DNA reads as TGCGCCAGCAGCCTACAGGGTGACTATGGCTACACCTTC. Encoded protein: CASSLQGDYGYTF.

This clone was detected once. The V and J genes are TRBV2 and TRBJ1-6; TRBD1 aligns across 9 bases. The CDR3 is 15 amino acids. Germline trimming cut 6 bases from V and 6 bases from J; bases unmatched to any gene: 6. In germline, CDR1 is SNHLY, CDR2 FYNNEI. The CDR3 nucleotides read TGTGCCAGCAGCCTTCTGGGACAGGGTAATTCACCCCTCCACTTT. It encodes CASSLLGQGNSPLHF.